The 23 T cell receptor delta chains given below trace back to one sample, sequenced in a study of gamma-delta T cells after stem cell transplantation. TCRdb reanalyzed the RT-PCR reads using CATT. In the table there are roughly 6,500 delta-chain clones, approximately 25% of which are singletons. Sequencing was carried out using gamma-delta T cells. These receptors originate from a human donor. It is not recorded whose cells these are; they may come from a transplant donor.

The rearrangement uses TRDV1 and TRDJ1; either TRDD2 or TRDD3 may fit D (5 bases each). The CDR3 runs 20 residues. Germline-derived CDR1 and CDR2 are TSWWSYY and QGS. Trimming stripped 2 bases from V and 0 bases from J, with 25 bases between. This chain's CDR3 is CALGELMPYPKILNTDKLIF. CDR3 DNA: TGTGCTCTTGGGGAATTGATGCCCTACCCAAAGATACTCAACACCGATAAACTCATCTTT.

This chain uses TRDV2 with TRDJ1, with TRDD3 matching over 8 bases. V shed 2 bases, J shed 6 bases, and the junction held 7 bases outside the gene matches. Germline V CDR1 and CDR2: GEAIGNYY, EKD. The CDR3 loop spans 14 amino acids. The CDR3 loop is CACDKLGASHKLIF. CDR3 nucleotides: TGTGCCTGTGACAAACTGGGGGCTTCCCATAAACTCATCTTT.

This clone has only one observation. A much larger clone sits a single nucleotide away, making a read error possible. The chain is built from TRDV2 and TRDJ3, with 9 bases matching TRDD3. CDR1 is GEAIGNYY, CDR2 EKD, per germline. The CDR3 extends over 21 amino acids. The ends lost 5 bases at V and 0 bases at J; junction bases unmatched: 16. The DNA of the CDR3 is TGTGCCTGTGGCCTAGTACTGGGGGAATCTCTCGGCTCCTGGGACACCCGACAGATGTTTTTC. Protein product: CACGLVLGESLGSWDTRQMFF.

The J gene is TRDJ1, the V gene TRDV2; D is perhaps TRDD3 (5 bases). This CDR3 region has 15 residues. V shed 4 bases and J shed 5 bases, with 19 bases lying between them. Germline V lookup: CDR1 GEAIGNYY, CDR2 EKD. The CDR3: CACDLVPEGTDKLIF. As DNA, the CDR3 is TGTGCCTGTGATCTCGTACCGGAGGGGACGGATAAACTCATCTTT.

To note about this clone: This may stem from a read error, because a much larger clone lies one nucleotide away. The genes are TRDV2 and TRDJ1; 12 positions agree with TRDD3. The CDR3 covers 16 residues. J was trimmed by 1 base and V by 3 bases; bases with no gene match: 5. CDR1 is GEAIGNYY, CDR2 EKD, per germline. The CDR3: CACDAVWGIRTDKLIF. The CDR3 DNA sequence: TGTGCCTGTGACGCCGTCTGGGGGATACGCACCGATAAACTCATCTTT.

This rearrangement joins TRDV2 to TRDJ1, with a weak D call TRDD3 (5 bases). V was clipped by 6 bases and J by 0 bases, with 40 bases between them. CDR1 is GEAIGNYY, CDR2 EKD, per germline. The CDR3 has 23 residues. CDR3 protein: CACNAQNSEHHSRGLLYTDKLIF. The DNA of the CDR3 is TGTGCCTGTAATGCCCAAAATTCCGAACATCACTCGAGGGGGCTTCTCTACACCGATAAACTCATCTTT.

The rearrangement joins TRDV2 to TRDJ1; 7 bases agree with TRDD3. The V gene end was trimmed by 6 bases and the J gene end by 0 bases; junction bases not matched to a gene: 15. The CDR3 length is 17 residues. Germline assignment: CDR1 GEAIGNYY and CDR2 EKD. In DNA form, the CDR3 reads TGTGCCTGTTCCTTACTGGGGCCCACCGTGTACACCGATAAACTCATCTTT. Residues: CACSLLGPTVYTDKLIF.

In regard to this clone: This could be a read error, since a much larger clone is one nucleotide away. Other DNA sequences in this sample translate to the same CDR3. This rearrangement joins TRDV2 to TRDJ1, with 7 bases lining up with TRDD3. Germline-derived CDR1 and CDR2 are GEAIGNYY and EKD. This CDR3 comprises 13 residues. Germline trimming cut 4 bases from V and 4 bases from J; bases unmatched to any gene: 5. CDR3 DNA sequence: TGTGCCTGTGATGAACTGGGGATCGATAAACTCATCTTT. This sequence encodes CACDELGIDKLIF.

Only a few counts were recorded for this clone. V is TRDV2 and J is TRDJ1, with TRDD3 as a possible D gene (6 bases). The CDR3 is 17 amino acids. V was clipped by 0 bases and J by 2 bases, with 18 bases between them. Looked up from germline, CDR1 is GEAIGNYY and CDR2 is EKD. The CDR3 bases are TGTGCCTGTGACACCTGGGGGTTTAATGCCTTTACCGATAAACTCATCTTT. It encodes CACDTWGFNAFTDKLIF.

As concerns this clone: At one end the junction does not follow the germline gene, possibly because of a read error. The chain employs TRDV2 and TRDJ1; 8 bases fit TRDD3. This CDR3 spans 17 amino acids. The germline V gene encodes CDR1 GEAIGNYY and CDR2 EKD. CDR3 region: CACDTVWGKGYTDKLTF. The CDR3, as DNA: TGTGCCTGTGACACCGTCTGGGGGAAAGGGTACACCGATAAACTCACCTTT.

This clone appeared a few times. The CDR3 nucleotides are TGTGCCTGTGACACCGTCATACTGGGGGACTCCCTGTACACCGATAAACTCATCTTT. This sequence encodes CACDTVILGDSLYTDKLIF. V and J are TRDV2 and TRDJ1; 9 bases are a match to TRDD3. The CDR3 sequence is 19 residues long. V trimming: 0 bases; J trimming: 0 bases; junction bases outside the gene matches: 13. Germline V gene data show CDR1 as GEAIGNYY and CDR2 as EKD.

The CDR3 sequence is CACDALGTGGYNAPTDKLIF. The CDR3, as DNA: TGTGCCTGTGACGCCCTCGGTACTGGGGGATACAATGCCCCCACCGATAAACTCATCTTT. The J gene is TRDJ1, the V gene TRDV2, with 12 bases matching TRDD3. The CDR3 is 20 residues long. The germline V gene encodes CDR1 GEAIGNYY and CDR2 EKD. J was trimmed by 1 base and V by 3 bases; bases with no gene match: 17.

By proportion, this clone is medium-sized. The rearrangement links TRDV2 to TRDJ1, with 7 bases lining up with TRDD3. Trimming at V came to 0 bases and at J to 0 bases, leaving 12 bases not matched to a gene. Germline-derived CDR1 and CDR2 are GEAIGNYY and EKD. CDR3 length equals 18 residues. CDR3 loop: CACDTLGGRGPYTDKLIF. The CDR3 DNA reads as TGTGCCTGTGACACCCTTGGGGGACGGGGTCCCTACACCGATAAACTCATCTTT.

This clone was seen only a few times. This chain joins TRDV2 and TRDJ3, with 8 bases identical to TRDD3. Per the germline V gene, CDR1 is GEAIGNYY and CDR2 is EKD. V lost 1 base, J lost 0 bases, and 13 bases stayed unmatched. This CDR3 is built from 21 residues. CDR3 nucleotides: TGTGCCTGTGACACTATATATACTGGGGGCCCCGACTCCTGGGACACCCGACAGATGTTTTTC. This encodes CACDTIYTGGPDSWDTRQMFF.

The CDR3 spells CALGAPGHGGEDKTMTDKLIF. CDR3 DNA sequence: TGTGCTCTTGGGGCCCCGGGTCACGGAGGAGAGGATAAAACAATGACCGATAAACTCATCTTT. J is TRDJ1 and V is TRDV1; tentative D call: TRDD3 (5 bases). Trimming cost V 4 bases and J 2 bases, with 32 bases left between them. This CDR3 is built from 21 residues. Germline V gene data show CDR1 as TSWWSYY and CDR2 as QGS.

This clone was detected only a few times. The CDR3 DNA sequence: TGTGCCTGTGACAACCTAGTACTGGGGGATAAGGCCGATAAACTCATCTTT. The encoded protein is CACDNLVLGDKADKLIF. The chain joins TRDV2 to TRDJ1; 11 bases fit TRDD3. Trimming removed 2 bases from V and 3 bases from J; junction bases left unmatched: 10. From germline, CDR1 is GEAIGNYY and CDR2 EKD. The CDR3 is 17 amino acids.

In its sample, this clone was seen a few times. The chain is built from TRDV2 and TRDJ3; 8 bases are shared with TRDD3. The ends lost 3 bases at V and 5 bases at J; junction bases unmatched: 17. The CDR3 length is 20 residues. Germline CDR1 GEAIGNYY, CDR2 EKD. The CDR3: CACDPVPGVGDPGDTRQMFF. The CDR3 nucleotides read TGTGCCTGTGACCCAGTCCCCGGGGTGGGGGATCCTGGGGACACCCGACAGATGTTTTTC.

This clone was seen only a few times. J is TRDJ3 and V is TRDV2; 9 nucleotides align to TRDD3. The CDR3 contains 20 residues. CDR1 is GEAIGNYY, CDR2 EKD, per germline. Trimming cost V 5 bases and J 0 bases; bases outside gene matches: 13. The CDR3 DNA follows: TGTGCCTGTGCCCCTGTACTGGGGGAGAGGAGCTCCTGGGACACCCGACAGATGTTTTTC. Translation: CACAPVLGERSSWDTRQMFF.

In the case of this clone: This likely stems from a read error, as it lies one base from a far larger clone. The V gene is TRDV2, the J gene TRDJ1, with 10 positions matching TRDD3. Germline assignment: CDR1 GEAIGNYY and CDR2 EKD. The CDR3 loop spans 25 amino acids. This CDR3 reads CACDSLVGPSGVEGGIRSGTDKPIF. The CDR3 DNA reads as TGTGCCTGTGACTCCCTTGTCGGTCCGTCCGGAGTAGAGGGGGGGATACGCAGCGGGACCGATAAACCCATCTTT.

A remark on this clone: Other DNA sequences in the same sample also yield this CDR3. The chain is built from TRDV2 and TRDJ1; the match to TRDD3 covers 8 bases. The length of the CDR3 is 21 residues. Trimming removed 3 bases from V and 4 bases from J; junction bases left unmatched: 27. Per germline, CDR1 GEAIGNYY and CDR2 EKD. CDR3 sequence: CACDPLWRPTGDTSGGDKLIF. The CDR3 bases are TGTGCCTGTGACCCGCTTTGGCGCCCTACCGGGGATACAAGTGGAGGCGATAAACTCATCTTT.

The rearrangement joins TRDV2 to TRDJ1, with 8 bases lining up with TRDD3. The CDR3 runs to 16 residues. Germline lookup yields CDR1 GEAIGNYY and CDR2 EKD. V lost 3 bases to trimming and J lost 2 bases; unmatched junction nucleotides: 10. Here the CDR3 reads CACDAILGGVTDKLIF. The CDR3 nucleotides are TGTGCCTGTGACGCCATACTGGGGGGAGTTACCGATAAACTCATCTTT.

The chain has TRDV2 and TRDJ1; the match to TRDD3 covers 8 bases. V shed 0 bases and J 4 bases; nucleotides not matched to a gene: 12. The CDR3 extends over 17 amino acids. Germline V gene sequence: CDR1 GEAIGNYY, CDR2 EKD. DNA for the CDR3: TGTGCCTGTGACACCGTCCTTAAACTGGGGGCCCGCGATAAACTCATCTTT. It translates to CACDTVLKLGARDKLIF.

This clone was recorded a few times. The gene calls are TRDV2 and TRDJ3; 9 nucleotides line up with TRDD3. CDR3 length: 22 residues. Germline loops: CDR1 GEAIGNYY, CDR2 EKD. The V and J ends lost 0 bases and 0 bases, in that order; junction bases with no gene match: 14. The CDR3: CACDTAGVDWGRSSWDTRQMFF. In DNA, the CDR3 is TGTGCCTGTGACACCGCGGGGGTAGACTGGGGGAGAAGCTCCTGGGACACCCGACAGATGTTTTTC.